This T cell receptor (beta chain) is drawn from a study of blood T cell repertoires in COVID-19. For the study at large: From the United States, Italy and Spain came samples of acute and convalescent COVID-19. In each case, the material was cDNA or gDNA derived from T cells, B-cell-depleted T cells, or PBMCs.

Germline CDR1 reads LGHDT; CDR2 reads YNNKEL (reference sequence). The V end lost 1 base, the J end lost 1 base, and 14 bases lay between the germline ends. The CDR3 has 17 amino acids. How the authors handled the data: Amplification of reference gene primers was used by the study to estimate nucleated cell counts. TCRdb's copy holds only in-frame clones and misses some; the assay was immunoSEQ multiplex PCR. Clone size and V and J calls were adopted from that table, with D and trimming inferred from the DNA. This sample carries about 250,000 clones, around 80% of them seen once, and the ten largest clones take around 5.4%. This clone has only one observation.

Sequences were obtained from peripheral blood. The chain recombines TRBV3-1 (or the pseudogene TRBV3-2) with TRBJ1-3, with a possible D match to TRBD1 (5 bases). This clonotype was obtained from an elderly man with acute or convalescent COVID-19. The CDR3 nucleotides are TGTGCCAGCAGCCAAGGTTTCGCAGGGCAGTCTGGAAACACCATATATTTT. Residues: CASSQGFAGQSGNTIYF.